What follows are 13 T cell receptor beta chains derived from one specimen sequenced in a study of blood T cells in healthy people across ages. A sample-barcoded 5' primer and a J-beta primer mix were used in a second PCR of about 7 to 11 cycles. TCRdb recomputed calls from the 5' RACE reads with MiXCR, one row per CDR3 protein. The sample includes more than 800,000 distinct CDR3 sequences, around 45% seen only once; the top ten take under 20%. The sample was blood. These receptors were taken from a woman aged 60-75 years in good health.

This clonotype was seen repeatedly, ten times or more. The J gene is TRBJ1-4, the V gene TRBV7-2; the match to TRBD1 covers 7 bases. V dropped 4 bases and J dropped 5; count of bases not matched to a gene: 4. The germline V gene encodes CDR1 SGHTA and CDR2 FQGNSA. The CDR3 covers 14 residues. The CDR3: CASSSGTENEKLFF. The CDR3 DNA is TGTGCCAGCAGCTCCGGGACAGAGAATGAAAAACTGTTTTTT.

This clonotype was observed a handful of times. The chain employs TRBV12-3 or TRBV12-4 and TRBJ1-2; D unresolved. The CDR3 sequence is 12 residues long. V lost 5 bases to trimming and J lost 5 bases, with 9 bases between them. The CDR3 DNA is TGTGCCAGCAGTAACTGGACGTATGGCTACACCTTC. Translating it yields CASSNWTYGYTF.

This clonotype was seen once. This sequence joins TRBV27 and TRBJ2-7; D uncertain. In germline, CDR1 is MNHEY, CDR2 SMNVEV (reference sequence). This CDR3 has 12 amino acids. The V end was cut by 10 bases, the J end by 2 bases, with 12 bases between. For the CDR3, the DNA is TGTGCCACCAAACACGGAGCCTACGAGCAGTACTTC. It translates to CATKHGAYEQYF.

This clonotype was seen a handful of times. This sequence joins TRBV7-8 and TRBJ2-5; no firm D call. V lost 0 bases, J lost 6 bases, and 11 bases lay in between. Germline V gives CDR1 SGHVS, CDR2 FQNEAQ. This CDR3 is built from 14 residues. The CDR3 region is CASSLAKGSQTQYF. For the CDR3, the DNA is TGTGCCAGCAGCTTAGCGAAGGGCAGTCAGACCCAGTACTTC. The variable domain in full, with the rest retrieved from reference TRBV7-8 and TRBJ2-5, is GAGVSQSPRYKVAKRGQDVALRCDPISGHVSLFWYQQALGQGPEFLTYFQNEAQLDKSGLPSDRFFAERPEGSVSTLKIQRTQQEDSAVYLCASSLAKGSQTQYFGPGTRLLVL.

The CDR3 DNA is TGCAGTGCTACCCCAATGGAGACTAGCAACTACAATGAGCAGTACTTC. This gives the protein CSATPMETSNYNEQYF. V usage is TRBV20-1 and J usage is TRBJ2-1; 7 bases match TRBD2. The J call may be faulty, since TRBJ2-7 better matches the DNA end. Germline-derived CDR1 and CDR2 are DFQATT and SNEGSKA (reference sequence). This CDR3 region has 16 residues.

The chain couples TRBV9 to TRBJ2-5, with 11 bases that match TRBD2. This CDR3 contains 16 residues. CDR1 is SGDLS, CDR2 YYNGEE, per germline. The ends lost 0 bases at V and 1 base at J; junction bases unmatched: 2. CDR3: CASSVASGRPQETQYF. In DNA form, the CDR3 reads TGTGCCAGCAGCGTAGCTAGCGGGAGGCCCCAAGAGACCCAGTACTTC.

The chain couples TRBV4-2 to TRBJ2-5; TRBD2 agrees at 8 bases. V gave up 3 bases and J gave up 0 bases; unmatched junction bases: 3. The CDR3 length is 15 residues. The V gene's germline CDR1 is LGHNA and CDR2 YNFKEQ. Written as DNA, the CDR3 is TGTGCCAGCAGCCAGCCACTAGCGGACCAAGAGACCCAGTACTTC. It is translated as CASSQPLADQETQYF.

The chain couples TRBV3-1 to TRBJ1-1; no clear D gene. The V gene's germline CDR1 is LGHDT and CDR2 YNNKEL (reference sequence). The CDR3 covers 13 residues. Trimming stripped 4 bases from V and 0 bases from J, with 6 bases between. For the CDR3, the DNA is TGTGCCAGCAGCCCGAAACTGAACACTGAAGCTTTCTTT. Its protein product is CASSPKLNTEAFF.

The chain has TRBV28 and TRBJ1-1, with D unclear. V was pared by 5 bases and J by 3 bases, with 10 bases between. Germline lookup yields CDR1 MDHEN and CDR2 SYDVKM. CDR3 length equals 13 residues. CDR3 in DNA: TGTGCCAGCAGTCGGGATTCCTACACTGAAGCTTTCTTT. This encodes CASSRDSYTEAFF.

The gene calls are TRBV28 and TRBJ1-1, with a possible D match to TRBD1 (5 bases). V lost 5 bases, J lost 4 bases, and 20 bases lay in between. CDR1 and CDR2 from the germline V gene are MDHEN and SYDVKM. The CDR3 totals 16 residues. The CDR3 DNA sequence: TGTGCCAGCAGTCCGCCTGGGGCAGGGCGGCCCACTGAAGCTTTCTTT. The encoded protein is CASSPPGAGRPTEAFF.

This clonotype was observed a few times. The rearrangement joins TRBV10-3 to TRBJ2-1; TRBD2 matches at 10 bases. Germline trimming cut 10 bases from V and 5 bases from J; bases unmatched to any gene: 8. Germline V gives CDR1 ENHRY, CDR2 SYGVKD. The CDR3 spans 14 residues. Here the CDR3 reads CATSRTSGDNEQFF. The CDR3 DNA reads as TGTGCCACCTCAAGGACTAGCGGAGACAATGAGCAGTTCTTC.

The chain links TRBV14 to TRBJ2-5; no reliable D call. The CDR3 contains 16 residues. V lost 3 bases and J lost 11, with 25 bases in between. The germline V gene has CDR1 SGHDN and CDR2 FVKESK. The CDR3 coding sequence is TGTGCCAGCAGCCACTTTCGCTTCCCACTCAGATATGAGCAGTACTTC. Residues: CASSHFRFPLRYEQYF.

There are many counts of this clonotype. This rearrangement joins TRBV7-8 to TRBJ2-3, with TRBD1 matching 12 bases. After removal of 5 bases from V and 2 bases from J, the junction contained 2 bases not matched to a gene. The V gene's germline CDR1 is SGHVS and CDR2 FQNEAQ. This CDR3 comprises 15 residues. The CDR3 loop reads CASSRGQGATDTQYF. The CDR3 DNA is TGTGCCAGCAGCCGGGGACAGGGGGCCACAGATACGCAGTATTTT.